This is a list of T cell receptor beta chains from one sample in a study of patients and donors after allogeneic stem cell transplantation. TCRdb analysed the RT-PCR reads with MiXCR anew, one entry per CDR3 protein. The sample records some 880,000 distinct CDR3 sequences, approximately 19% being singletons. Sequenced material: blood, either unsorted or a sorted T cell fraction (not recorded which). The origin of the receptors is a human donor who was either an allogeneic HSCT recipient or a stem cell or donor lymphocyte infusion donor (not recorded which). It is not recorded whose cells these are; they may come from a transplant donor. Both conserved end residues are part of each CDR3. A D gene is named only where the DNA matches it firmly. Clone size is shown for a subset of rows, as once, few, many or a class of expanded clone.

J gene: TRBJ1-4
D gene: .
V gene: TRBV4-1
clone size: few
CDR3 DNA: TGCGCCAGCAGCCAAGACCAGAAAGGTCATAATGAAAAACTGTTTTTT
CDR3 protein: CASSQDQKGHNEKLFF

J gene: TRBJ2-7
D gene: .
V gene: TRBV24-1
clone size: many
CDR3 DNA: TGTGCCACCAGTGACAGTTACGAGCAGTACTTC
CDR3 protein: CATSDSYEQYF

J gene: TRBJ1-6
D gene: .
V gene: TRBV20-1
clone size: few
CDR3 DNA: TGCAGTGCCATAGGGTTTGGCAGGGTTAATTCACCCCTCCACTTT
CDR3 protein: CSAIGFGRVNSPLHF

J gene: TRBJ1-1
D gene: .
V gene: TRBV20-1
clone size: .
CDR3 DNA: TGCAGTGCTAGGGACACCTTAATGAACACTGAAGCTTTCTTT
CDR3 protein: CSARDTLMNTEAFF

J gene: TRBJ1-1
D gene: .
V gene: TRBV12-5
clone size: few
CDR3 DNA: TGTGCTAGTGGCCCAAGCGGGGGGACTGAAGCTTTCTTT
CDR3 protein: CASGPSGGTEAFF

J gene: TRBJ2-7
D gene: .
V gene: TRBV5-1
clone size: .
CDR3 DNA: TGTGCCAGCAGCTTAGGTGATCTATACGAGCAGTACTTC
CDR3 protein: CASSLGDLYEQYF

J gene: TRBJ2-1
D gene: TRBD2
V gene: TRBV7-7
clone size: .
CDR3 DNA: TGTGCCAGCAGCTTAGCGTGGCGGGAGGACGATGAGCAGTTCTTC
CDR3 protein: CASSLAWREDDEQFF

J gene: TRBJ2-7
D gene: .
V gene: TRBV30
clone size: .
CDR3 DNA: TGTGCCTGGACGGCGGGCTACGAGCAGTACTTC
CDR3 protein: CAWTAGYEQYF

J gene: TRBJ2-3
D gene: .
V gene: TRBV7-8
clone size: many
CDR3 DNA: TGTGCCAGCAGCTTAGGACTAGTTAACCCAGATACGCAGTATTTT
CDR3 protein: CASSLGLVNPDTQYF

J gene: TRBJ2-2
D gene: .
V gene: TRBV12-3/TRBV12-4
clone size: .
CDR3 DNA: TGTGCCAGCAGTGCCGCGGGAGGGGAGCTGTTTTTT
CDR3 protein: CASSAAGGELFF

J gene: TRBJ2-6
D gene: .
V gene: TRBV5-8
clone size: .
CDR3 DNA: TGTGCCAGCAGCTTGGGACAGGGGGTCCCACTAGCGGGTTCCTCTGGGGCCAACGTCCTGACTTTC
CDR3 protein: CASSLGQGVPLAGSSGANVLTF

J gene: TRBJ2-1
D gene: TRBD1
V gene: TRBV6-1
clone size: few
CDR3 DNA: TGTGCCAGCACCTCAAGACAGGGGGCGTCTGAGCAGTTCTTC
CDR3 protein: CASTSRQGASEQFF

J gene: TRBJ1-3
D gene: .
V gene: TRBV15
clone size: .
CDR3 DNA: TGTGCCACCAGCAGAGATTTGGTTGGAAACACCATATATTTT
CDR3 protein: CATSRDLVGNTIYF

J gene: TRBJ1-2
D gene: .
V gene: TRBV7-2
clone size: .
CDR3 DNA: TGTGCCAGCAGCAAGGACAGCACAGACTATGGCTACACCTTC
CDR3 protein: CASSKDSTDYGYTF

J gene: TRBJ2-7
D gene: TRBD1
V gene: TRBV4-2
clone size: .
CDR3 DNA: TGTGCCAGCAGCCAAGCCCCTCCGGGACAGGGGGAAAGCTCCTACGAGCAGTACTTC
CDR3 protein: CASSQAPPGQGESSYEQYF

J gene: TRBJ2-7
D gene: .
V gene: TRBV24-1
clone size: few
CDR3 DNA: TGTGCCACCAGTGCTGGGGACACCCCCTACGAGCAGTACTTC
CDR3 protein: CATSAGDTPYEQYF

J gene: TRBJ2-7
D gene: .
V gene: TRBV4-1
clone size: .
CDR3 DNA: TGCGCCAGCAGCCTTCACGGGACCTCCTACGAGCAGTACTTC
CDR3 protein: CASSLHGTSYEQYF

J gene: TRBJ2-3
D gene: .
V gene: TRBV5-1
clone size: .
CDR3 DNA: TGCGCCAGCAGCTTGGGACGGGCCGAACTTGATACGCAGTATTTT
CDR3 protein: CASSLGRAELDTQYF

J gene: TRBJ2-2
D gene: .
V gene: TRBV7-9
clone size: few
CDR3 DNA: TGTGCCAGCAGCTCCAAAATCGTCGGGGAGCTGTTTTTT
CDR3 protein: CASSSKIVGELFF

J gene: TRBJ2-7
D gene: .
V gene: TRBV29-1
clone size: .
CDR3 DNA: TGCAGCGTCCTTGGGGCCTACGAGCAGTACTTC
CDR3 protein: CSVLGAYEQYF

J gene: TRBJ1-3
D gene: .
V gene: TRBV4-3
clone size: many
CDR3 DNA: TGCGCCAGCAGCCAAGATAGTGGGGCTGGAAACACCATATATTTT
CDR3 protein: CASSQDSGAGNTIYF

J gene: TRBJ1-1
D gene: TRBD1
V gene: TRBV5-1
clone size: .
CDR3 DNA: TGCGCCAGCAGCTTGGCAGGGGGCAGTTGGAACACTGAAGCTTTCTTT
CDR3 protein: CASSLAGGSWNTEAFF

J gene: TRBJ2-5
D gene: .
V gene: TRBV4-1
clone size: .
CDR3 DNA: TGCGCCAGCAGCCAAGGGGTCAGGGCCCAAGAGACCCAGTACTTC
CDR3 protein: CASSQGVRAQETQYF

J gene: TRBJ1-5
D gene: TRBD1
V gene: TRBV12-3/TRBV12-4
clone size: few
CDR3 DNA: TGTGCCAGCAGTTACAGGGGCGGGGGGAGCAATCAGCCCCAGCATTTT
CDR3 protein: CASSYRGGGSNQPQHF

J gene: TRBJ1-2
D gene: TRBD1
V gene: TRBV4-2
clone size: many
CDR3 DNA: TGTGCCAGCAGCCAAGAAAACAGGGGTAACTATGGCTACACCTTC
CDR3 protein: CASSQENRGNYGYTF

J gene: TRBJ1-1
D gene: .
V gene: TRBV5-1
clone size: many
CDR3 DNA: TGCGCCAGCAGCCAAGCGCTTCTAACAGGGACCTCCACTGAAGCTTTCTTT
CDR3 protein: CASSQALLTGTSTEAFF

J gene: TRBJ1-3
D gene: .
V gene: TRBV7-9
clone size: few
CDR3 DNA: TGTGCCAGCAGCTTCGCGGATTATTACCGGGACGACACCATATATTTT
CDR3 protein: CASSFADYYRDDTIYF

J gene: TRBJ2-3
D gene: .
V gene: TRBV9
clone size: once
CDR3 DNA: TGTGCCAGCAGCCCCCGGGGTCGTGTGGGGGGAACAGATACGCAGTATTTT
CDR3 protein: CASSPRGRVGGTDTQYF

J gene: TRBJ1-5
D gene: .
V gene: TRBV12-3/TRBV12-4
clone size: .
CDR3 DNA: TGTGCCAGCAGTTTTACGGGCCAGGGAGGGTACCAGCCCCAGCATTTT
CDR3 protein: CASSFTGQGGYQPQHF

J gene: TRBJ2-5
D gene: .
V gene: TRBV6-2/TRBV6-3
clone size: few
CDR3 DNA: TGTGCCAGCAGTTGGCACGCCGAGGGTGAGACCCAGTACTTC
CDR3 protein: CASSWHAEGETQYF

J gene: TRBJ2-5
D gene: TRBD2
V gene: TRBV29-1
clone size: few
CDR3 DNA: TGCAGCGTTGACGATAGCGGGAGGGCCTCAGAGACCCAGTACTTC
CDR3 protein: CSVDDSGRASETQYF

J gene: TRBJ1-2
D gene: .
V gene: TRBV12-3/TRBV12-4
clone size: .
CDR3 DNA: TGTGCCAGCAGTTTAAGGGCAGGGTTGGGCTACACCTTC
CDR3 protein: CASSLRAGLGYTF

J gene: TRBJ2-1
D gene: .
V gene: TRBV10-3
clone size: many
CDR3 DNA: TGTGCCATCAGTGAGAACCAGGGCGGGAATGAGCAGTTCTTC
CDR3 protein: CAISENQGGNEQFF

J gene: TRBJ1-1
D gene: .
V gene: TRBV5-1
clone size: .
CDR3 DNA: TGCGCCAGCAGCTTGGATACGGGGTCGGTCACTGAAGCTTTCTTT
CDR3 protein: CASSLDTGSVTEAFF

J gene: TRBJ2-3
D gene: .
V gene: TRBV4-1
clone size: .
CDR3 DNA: TGCGCCAGCAGCCAACATTCCACTGCGACAGATACGCAGTATTTT
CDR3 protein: CASSQHSTATDTQYF

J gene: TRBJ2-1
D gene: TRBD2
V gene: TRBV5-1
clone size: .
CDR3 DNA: TGCGCCAGCAGCTTAGGGACTAGAAGTGGCAATGAGCAGTTCTTC
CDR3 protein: CASSLGTRSGNEQFF

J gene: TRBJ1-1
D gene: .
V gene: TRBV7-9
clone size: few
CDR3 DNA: TGTGCCAGCAGCTTATCCCTCTCAGAGGGGATACGTGAAGCTTTCTTT
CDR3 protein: CASSLSLSEGIREAFF

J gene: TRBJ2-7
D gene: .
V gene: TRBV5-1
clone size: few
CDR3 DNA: TGCGCCAGCAGCTCGGGGGCAGGCTACGAGCAGTACTTC
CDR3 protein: CASSSGAGYEQYF

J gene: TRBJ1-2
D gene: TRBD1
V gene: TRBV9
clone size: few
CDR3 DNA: TGTGCCAGCAGCGTGGCAGACAGGGCCTATGGCTACACCTTC
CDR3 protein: CASSVADRAYGYTF

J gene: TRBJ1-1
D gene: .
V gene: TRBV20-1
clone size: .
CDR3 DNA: TGCAGTGCTAGGCCCCCGCAGGCGCACACTGAAGCTTTCTTT
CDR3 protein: CSARPPQAHTEAFF

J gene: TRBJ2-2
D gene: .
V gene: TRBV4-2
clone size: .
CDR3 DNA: TGTGCCAGAAGCCCCATGACCGGGGAGCTGTTTTTT
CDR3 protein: CARSPMTGELFF

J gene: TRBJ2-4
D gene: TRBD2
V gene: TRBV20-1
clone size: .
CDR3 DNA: TGCAGTGCTAGAGACCGGGGAGGGGACATTCAGTACTTC
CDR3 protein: CSARDRGGDIQYF

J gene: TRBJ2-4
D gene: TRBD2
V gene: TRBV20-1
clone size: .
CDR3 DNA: TGCAGTGCTAGGAGTAGCGGGGGCGCCTCAATGGCCAAAAACATTCAGTACTTC
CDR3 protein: CSARSSGGASMAKNIQYF

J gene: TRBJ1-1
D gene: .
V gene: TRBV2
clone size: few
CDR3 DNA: TGTGCCAGCACTTCTGAGCAGGAGACGAACACTGAAGCTTTCTTT
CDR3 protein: CASTSEQETNTEAFF

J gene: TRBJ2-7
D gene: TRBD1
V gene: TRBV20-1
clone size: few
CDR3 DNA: TGCAGTGCTAGCACCCTGACAGGGGTTTTTTACGAGCAGTACTTC
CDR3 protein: CSASTLTGVFYEQYF

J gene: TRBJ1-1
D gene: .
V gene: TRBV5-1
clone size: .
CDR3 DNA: TGCGCCAGCAGCTTCTCAGGGGAAGGTACTGAAGCTTTCTTT
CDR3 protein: CASSFSGEGTEAFF